The clone carrying this T cell receptor (beta chain) was counted between two and nine times. The antigen is unknown. The data were taken from a study of cytomegalovirus exposure and HLA in healthy donors. Germline V gene lookup returns CDR1 MNHEY and CDR2 SVGAGI. This CDR3 is built from 14 residues. With 6 bases clipped from V and 4 bases from J, the junction kept 4 bases outside the gene matches. PCR was performed using 60 Vbeta and 13 Jbeta primers. Clones were read by immunoSEQ multiplex PCR, and TCRdb kept only the in-frame ones, dropping some. Of roughly 200,000 clones in the sample, 80% to 90% were seen once. Study-level findings and limits: An observed cluster of highly shared sequence variants was recorded as a likely sequencing artifact.

V is TRBV6-5 and J is TRBJ1-5, with TRBD1 identical over 9 bases. The sequence was obtained from a man aged 25 to 45 in good health and CMV-seronegative. Sequencing input: PBMCs. Here the CDR3 DNA reads TGTGCCAGCAGCCCGGGACAGGGAAATCAGCCCCAGCATTTT. It specifies CASSPGQGNQPQHF.